This T cell receptor (beta chain) is drawn from a study of cytomegalovirus exposure and HLA in healthy donors. The PCR ran on 60 Vbeta and 13 Jbeta primers. Repertoires were generated with immunoSEQ multiplex PCR, while TCRdb's copy carries only in-frame clones and drops some. This table holds about 170,000 clones, roughly 60% found once. Overall study findings and caveats: Later, an analysis showed that TCR beta chains associated with HLA were more clonally expanded than others that were equally common.

Points on this clone: The antigen remains unidentified.

The source is a man in his forties in good health and CMV-seronegative. Sequencing input: PBMCs.

CDR3 coding DNA: TGTGCCAGCAGCCCCGGGACAGCCTATTATAGCAATCAGCCCCAGCATTTT. Translating gives CASSPGTAYYSNQPQHF. The rearrangement joins TRBV7-2 to TRBJ1-5, with 7 nucleotides matching TRBD1. CDR1 and CDR2 from the germline V gene are SGHTA and FQGNSA. The CDR3 contains 17 residues. The J segment lost 0 bases and the V segment lost 5 bases, leaving 10 bases of the junction unmatched.